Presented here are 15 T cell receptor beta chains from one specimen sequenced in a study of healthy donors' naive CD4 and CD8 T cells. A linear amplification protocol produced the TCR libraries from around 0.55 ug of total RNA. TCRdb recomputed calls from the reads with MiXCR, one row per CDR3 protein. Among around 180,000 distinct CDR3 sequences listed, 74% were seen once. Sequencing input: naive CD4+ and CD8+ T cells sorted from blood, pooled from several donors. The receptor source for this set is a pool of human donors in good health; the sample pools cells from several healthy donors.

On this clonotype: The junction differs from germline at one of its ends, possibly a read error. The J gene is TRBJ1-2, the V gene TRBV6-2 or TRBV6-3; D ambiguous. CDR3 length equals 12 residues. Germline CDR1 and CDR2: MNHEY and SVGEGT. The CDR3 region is CASNYPPQLYTF. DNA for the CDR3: TGTGCCAGCAATTACCCTCCGCAGCTCTACACCTTC.

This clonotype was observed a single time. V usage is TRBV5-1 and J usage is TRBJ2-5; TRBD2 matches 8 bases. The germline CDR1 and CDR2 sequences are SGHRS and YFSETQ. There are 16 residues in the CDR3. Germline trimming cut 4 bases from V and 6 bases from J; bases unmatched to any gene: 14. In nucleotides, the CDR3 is TGCGCCAGCAGCCCCTTCCGAGCGGGAGTCGTAAAGACCCAGTACTTC. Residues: CASSPFRAGVVKTQYF.

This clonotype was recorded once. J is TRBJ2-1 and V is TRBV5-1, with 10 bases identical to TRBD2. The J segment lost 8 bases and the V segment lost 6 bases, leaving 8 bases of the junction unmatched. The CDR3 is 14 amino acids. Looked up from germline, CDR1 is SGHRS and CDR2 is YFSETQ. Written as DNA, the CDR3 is TGCGCCAGCAAGTGGCTAGCGGGAGTTGATGAGCAGTTCTTC. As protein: CASKWLAGVDEQFF.

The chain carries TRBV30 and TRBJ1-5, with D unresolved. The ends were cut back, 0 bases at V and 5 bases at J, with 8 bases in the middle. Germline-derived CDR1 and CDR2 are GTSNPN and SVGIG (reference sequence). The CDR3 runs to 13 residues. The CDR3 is CAWSVWVDQPQHF. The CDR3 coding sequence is TGTGCCTGGAGTGTTTGGGTGGATCAGCCCCAGCATTTT.

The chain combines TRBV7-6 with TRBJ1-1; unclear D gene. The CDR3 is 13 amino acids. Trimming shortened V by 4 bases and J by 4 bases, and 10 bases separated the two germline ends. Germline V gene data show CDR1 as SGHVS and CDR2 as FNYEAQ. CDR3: CASSSDLGTEAFF. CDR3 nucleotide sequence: TGTGCCAGCAGCTCAGACCTGGGCACTGAAGCTTTCTTT.

As DNA, the CDR3 is TGTGCCAGCAGTTATGGACTAGCGGGAGATACGCAGTATTTT. Its protein is CASSYGLAGDTQYF. V usage is TRBV27 and J usage is TRBJ2-3; TRBD2 aligns across 11 bases. This CDR3 contains 14 residues. Germline V gives CDR1 MNHEY, CDR2 SMNVEV (reference sequence). V lost 4 bases, J lost 5 bases, and 2 bases stayed unmatched.

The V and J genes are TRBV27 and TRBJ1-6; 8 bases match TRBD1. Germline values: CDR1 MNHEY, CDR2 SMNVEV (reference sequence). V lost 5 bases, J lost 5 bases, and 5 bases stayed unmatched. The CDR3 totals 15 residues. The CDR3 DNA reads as TGTGCCAGCAGTCGCAGGGGGCCCGATAATTCACCCCTCCACTTT. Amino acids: CASSRRGPDNSPLHF.

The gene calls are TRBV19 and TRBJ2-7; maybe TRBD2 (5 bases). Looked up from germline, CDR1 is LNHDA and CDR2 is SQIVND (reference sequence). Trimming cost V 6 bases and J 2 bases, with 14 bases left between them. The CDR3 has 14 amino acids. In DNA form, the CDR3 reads TGTGCCAGTAGCCAGGTCGACGGGGCCTACGAGCAGTACTTC. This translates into CASSQVDGAYEQYF. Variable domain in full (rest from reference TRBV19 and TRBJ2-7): DGGITQSPKYLFRKEGQNVTLSCEQNLNHDAMYWYRQDPGQGLRLIYYSQIVNDFQKGDIAEGYSVSREKKESFPLTVTSAQKNPTAFYLCASSQVDGAYEQYFGPGTRLTVT.

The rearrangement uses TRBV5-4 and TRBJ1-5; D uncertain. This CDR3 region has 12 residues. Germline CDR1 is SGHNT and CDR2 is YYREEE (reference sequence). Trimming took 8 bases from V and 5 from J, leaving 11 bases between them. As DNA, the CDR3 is TGTGCCAGGGTCAGCTTCTATCAGCCCCAGCATTTT. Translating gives CARVSFYQPQHF. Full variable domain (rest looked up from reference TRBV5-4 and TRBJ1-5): ETGVTQSPTHLIKTRGQQVTLRCSSQSGHNTVSWYQQALGQGPQFIFQYYREEENGRGNFPPRFSGLQFPNYSSELNVNALELDDSALYLCARVSFYQPQHFGDGTRLSIL.

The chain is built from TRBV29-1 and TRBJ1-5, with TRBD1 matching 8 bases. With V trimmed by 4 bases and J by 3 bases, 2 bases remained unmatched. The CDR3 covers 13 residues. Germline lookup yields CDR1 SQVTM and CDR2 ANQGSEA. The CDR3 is CSVGDRNNQPQHF. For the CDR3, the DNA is TGCAGCGTTGGGGACAGGAACAATCAGCCCCAGCATTTT.

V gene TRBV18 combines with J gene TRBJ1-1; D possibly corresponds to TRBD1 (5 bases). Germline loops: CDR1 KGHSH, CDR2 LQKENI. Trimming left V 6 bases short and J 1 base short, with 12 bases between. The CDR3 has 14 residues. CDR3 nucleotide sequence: TGTGCCAGCTCTCCTGACAGCCCGAACACTGAAGCTTTCTTT. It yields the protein CASSPDSPNTEAFF. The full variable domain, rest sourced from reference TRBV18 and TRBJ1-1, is NAGVMQNPRHLVRRRGQEARLRCSPMKGHSHVYWYRQLPEEGLKFMVYLQKENIIDESGMPKERFSAEFPKEGPSILRIQQVVRGDSAAYFCASSPDSPNTEAFFGQGTRLTVV.

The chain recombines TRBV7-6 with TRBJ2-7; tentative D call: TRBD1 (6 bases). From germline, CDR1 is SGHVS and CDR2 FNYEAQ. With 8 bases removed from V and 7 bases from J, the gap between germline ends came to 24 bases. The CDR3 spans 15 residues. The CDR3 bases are TGTGCCAGCGACCCAGGGGTAGGCCCTTCGGAGGAGCAGTACTTC. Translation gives CASDPGVGPSEEQYF.

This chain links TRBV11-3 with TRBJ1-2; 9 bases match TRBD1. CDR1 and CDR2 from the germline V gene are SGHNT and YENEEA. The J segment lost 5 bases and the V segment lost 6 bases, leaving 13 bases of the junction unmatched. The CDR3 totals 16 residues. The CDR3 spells CASSPGTGRRPYGYTF. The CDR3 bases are TGTGCCAGCAGTCCAGGGACAGGGAGACGTCCATATGGCTACACCTTC. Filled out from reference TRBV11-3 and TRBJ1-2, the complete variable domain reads EAGVVQSPRYKIIEKKQPVAFWCNPISGHNTLYWYLQNLGQGPELLIRYENEEAVDDSQLPKDRFSAERLKGVDSTLKIQPAELGDSAVYLCASSPGTGRRPYGYTFGSGTRLTVV.

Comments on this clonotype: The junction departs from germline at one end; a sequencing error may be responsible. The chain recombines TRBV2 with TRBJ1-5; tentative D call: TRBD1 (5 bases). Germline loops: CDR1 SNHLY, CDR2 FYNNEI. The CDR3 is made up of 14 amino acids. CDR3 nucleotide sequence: TGTGTCAGCAGTGAAGCGACAGTAAATCAGCCCCAGCATTTT. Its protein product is CVSSEATVNQPQHF.

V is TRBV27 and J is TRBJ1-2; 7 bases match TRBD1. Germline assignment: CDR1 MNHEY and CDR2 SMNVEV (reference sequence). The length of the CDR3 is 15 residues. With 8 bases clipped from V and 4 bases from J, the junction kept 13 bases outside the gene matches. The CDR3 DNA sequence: TGTGCCAGCTTACCTCATCGAGGGGGCGGCTATGGCTACACCTTC. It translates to CASLPHRGGGYGYTF.